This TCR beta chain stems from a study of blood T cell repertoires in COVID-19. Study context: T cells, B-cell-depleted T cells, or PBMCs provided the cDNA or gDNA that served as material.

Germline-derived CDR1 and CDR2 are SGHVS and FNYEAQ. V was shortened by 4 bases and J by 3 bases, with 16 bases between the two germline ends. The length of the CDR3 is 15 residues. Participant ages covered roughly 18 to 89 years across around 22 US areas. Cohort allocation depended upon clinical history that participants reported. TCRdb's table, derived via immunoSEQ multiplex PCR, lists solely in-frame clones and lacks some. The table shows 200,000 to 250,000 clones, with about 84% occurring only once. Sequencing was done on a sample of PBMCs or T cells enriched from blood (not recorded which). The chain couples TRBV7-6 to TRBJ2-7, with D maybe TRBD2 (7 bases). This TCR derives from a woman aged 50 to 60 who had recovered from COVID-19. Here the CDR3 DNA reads TGTGCCAGCAGCTCCCCGGGGGGCTCAGGCTACGAGCAGTACTTC. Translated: CASSSPGGSGYEQYF.